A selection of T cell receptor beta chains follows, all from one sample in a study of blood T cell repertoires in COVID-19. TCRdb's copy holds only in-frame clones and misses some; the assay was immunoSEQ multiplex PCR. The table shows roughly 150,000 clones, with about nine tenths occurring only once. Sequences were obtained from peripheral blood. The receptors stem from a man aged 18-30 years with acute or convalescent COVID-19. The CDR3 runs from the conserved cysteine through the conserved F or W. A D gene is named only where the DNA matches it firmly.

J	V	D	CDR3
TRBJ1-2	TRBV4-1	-	CASSHQGQGGYGYTF
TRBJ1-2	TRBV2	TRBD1	CASSEARQGYGYTF
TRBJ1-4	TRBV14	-	CASSPDRTHEKLFF
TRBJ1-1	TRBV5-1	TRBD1	CASSRGQLNTEAFF
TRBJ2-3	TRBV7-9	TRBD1	CASSFHRQGTHHTQYF
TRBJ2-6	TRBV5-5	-	CASRLSGANVLTF
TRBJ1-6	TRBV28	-	CASSIGQIYNSPLHF
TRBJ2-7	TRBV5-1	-	CASSLEGVLSYEQYF
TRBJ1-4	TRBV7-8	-	CASSWRGGAKGEKLFF
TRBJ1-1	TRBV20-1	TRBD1	CSASQGDREAFF
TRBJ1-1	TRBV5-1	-	CASSLESDREAFF
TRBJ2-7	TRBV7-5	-	CARSLEGFYEQYF
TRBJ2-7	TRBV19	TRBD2	CASSRTSYYEQYF
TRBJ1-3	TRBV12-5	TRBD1	CASGEGAVGNTIYF
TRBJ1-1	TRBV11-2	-	CASSLTQGWTEAFF
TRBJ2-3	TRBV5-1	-	CASSNRANTDTQYF
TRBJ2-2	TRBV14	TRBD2	CASSQDWLAGGTGELFF
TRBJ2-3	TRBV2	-	CATSYDSGTDTQYF
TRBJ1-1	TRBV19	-	CASSIGANTEAFF
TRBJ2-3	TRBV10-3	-	CAISGGTSTDTQYF
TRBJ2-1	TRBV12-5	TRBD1	CASGWAPKSRDREYNEQFF
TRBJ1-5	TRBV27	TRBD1	CASRLDRGLDQPQHF
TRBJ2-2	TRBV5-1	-	CASSLQGGDGELFF
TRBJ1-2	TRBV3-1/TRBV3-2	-	CASSPWTQGGYTF
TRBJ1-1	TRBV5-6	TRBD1	CASSLAGTGTLNTEAFF
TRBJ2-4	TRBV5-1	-	CASSGGDRSKNIQYF
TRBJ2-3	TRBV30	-	CACPGDSRGQYF
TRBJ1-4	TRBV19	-	CASSITGQTNEKLFF
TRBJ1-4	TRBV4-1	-	CASSQDDTRVGEKLFF
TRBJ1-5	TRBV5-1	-	CASSLGQGINQPQHF
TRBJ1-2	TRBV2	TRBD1	CASSFGGQGSYGYTF
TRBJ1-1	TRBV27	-	CASSPSPGQGKTEAFF
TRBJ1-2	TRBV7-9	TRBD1	CASSSLQGAYGYTF
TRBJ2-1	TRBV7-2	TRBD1	CASSLLGQFAYNEQFF
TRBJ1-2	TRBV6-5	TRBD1	CASSTTTGVLYGYTF
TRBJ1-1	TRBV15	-	CATSREQENTEAFF
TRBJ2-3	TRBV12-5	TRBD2	CASGLGGKSGVNADTQYF
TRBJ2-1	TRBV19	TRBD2	CASSILTSGPYNEQFF
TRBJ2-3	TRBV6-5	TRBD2	CATHFGSGGSDTQYF
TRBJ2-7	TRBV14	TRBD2	CASSHASGMLEQYF
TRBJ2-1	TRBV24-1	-	CATRTTPNEQFF
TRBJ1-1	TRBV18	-	CASSPSIAGRNTEAFF